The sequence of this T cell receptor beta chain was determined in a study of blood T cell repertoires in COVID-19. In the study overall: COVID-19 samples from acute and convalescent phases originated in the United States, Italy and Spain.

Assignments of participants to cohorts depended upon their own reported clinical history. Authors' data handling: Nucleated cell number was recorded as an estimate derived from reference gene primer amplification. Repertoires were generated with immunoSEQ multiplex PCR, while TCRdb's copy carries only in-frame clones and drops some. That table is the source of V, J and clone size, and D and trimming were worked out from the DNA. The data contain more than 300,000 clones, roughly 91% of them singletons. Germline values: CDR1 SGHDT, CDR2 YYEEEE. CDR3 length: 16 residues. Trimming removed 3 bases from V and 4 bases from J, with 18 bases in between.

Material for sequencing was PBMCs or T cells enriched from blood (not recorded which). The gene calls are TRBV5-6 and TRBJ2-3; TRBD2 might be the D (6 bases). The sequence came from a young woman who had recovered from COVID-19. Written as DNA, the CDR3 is TGTGCCAGCAGCTCCTCGGGCGGGGTATGGGCAGATACGCAGTATTTT. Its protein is CASSSSGGVWADTQYF.